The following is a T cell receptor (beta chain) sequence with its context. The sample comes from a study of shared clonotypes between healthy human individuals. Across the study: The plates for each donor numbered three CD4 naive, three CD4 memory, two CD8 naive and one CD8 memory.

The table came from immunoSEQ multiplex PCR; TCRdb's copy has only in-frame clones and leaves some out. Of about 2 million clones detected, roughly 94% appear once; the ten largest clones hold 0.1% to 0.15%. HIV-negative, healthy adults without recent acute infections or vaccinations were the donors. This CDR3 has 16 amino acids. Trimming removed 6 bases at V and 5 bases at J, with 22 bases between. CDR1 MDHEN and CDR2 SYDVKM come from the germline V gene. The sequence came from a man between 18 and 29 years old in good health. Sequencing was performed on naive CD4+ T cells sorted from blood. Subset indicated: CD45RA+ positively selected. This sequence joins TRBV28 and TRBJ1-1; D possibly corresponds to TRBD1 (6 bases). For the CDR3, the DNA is TGTGCCAGCAGCGGTGCAATAGGGGGTGGAAGAACTGAAGCTTTCTTT. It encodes CASSGAIGGGRTEAFF.